This paragraph reports one T cell receptor (beta chain). Clones were read by immunoSEQ multiplex PCR, and TCRdb kept only the in-frame ones, dropping some. Among around 40,000 clones listed, around 77% were seen once. Treatment here: preoperative locoregional IRX-2 cytokine immunotherapy. This phase Ib study tested locoregional IRX-2 cytokine immunotherapy given before surgery. The CDR3 length is 13 residues. Per the germline V gene, CDR1 is KGHSH and CDR2 is LQKENI. Trimming at V came to 5 bases and at J to 6 bases, leaving 1 base not matched to a gene. This specimen belongs to a study of preoperative IRX-2 immunotherapy in early breast cancer.

Specimen: tumor tissue, collected after IRX-2 immunotherapy. This chain joins TRBV18 and TRBJ2-2; 9 bases line up with TRBD1. The receptor was isolated from a human donor with breast cancer. CDR3 amino acids: CASSGTGSGELFF. The CDR3 DNA reads as TGTGCCAGCTCAGGGACAGGGTCCGGGGAGCTGTTTTTT.